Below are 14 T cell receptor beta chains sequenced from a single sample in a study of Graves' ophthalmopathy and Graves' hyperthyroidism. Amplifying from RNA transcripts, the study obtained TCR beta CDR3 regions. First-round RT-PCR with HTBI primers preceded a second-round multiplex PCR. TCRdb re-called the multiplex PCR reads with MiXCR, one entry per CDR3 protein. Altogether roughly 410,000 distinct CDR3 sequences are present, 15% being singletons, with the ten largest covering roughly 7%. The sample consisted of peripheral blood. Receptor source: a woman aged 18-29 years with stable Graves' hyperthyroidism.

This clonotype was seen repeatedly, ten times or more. The DNA for the CDR3 is TGTGCCACCAGTGCTAGAGACACCGGGGAGCTGTTTTTT. Protein: CATSARDTGELFF. This sequence joins TRBV24-1 and TRBJ2-2; D unclear. Looked up from germline, CDR1 is KGHDR and CDR2 is SFDVKD. The CDR3 is 13 residues long. V dropped 5 bases and J dropped 3 bases, with 6 bases sitting between them.

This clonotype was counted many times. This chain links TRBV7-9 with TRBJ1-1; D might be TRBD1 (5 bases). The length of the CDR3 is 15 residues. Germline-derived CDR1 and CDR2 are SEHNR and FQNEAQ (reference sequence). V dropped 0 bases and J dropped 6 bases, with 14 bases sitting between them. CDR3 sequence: CASSLAESSRAEAFF. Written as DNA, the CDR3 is TGTGCCAGCAGCTTAGCGGAAAGCTCCAGGGCTGAAGCTTTCTTT.

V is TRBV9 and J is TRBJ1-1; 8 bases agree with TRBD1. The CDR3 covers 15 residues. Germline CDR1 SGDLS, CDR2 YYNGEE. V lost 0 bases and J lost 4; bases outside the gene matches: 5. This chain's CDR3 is CASSVGQGKFTEAFF. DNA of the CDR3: TGTGCCAGCAGCGTAGGACAGGGGAAATTCACTGAAGCTTTCTTT. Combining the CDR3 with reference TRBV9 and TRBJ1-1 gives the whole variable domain DSGVTQTPKHLITATGQRVTLRCSPRSGDLSVYWYQQSLDQGLQFLIQYYNGEERAKGNILERFSAQQFPDLHSELNLSSLELGDSALYFCASSVGQGKFTEAFFGQGTRLTVV.

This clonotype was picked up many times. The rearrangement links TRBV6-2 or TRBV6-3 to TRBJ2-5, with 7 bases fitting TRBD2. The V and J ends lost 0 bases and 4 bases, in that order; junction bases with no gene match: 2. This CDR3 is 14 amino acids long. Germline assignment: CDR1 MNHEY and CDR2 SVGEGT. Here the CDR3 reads CASSYSTGGETQYF. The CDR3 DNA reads TGTGCCAGCAGTTACTCGACGGGGGGAGAGACCCAGTACTTC.

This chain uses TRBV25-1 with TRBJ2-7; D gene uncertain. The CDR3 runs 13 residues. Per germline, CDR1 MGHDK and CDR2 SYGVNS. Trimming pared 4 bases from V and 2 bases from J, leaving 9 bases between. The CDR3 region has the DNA TGTGCCAGCAGTGGGACGGTAGCCTACGAGCAGTACTTC. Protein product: CASSGTVAYEQYF.

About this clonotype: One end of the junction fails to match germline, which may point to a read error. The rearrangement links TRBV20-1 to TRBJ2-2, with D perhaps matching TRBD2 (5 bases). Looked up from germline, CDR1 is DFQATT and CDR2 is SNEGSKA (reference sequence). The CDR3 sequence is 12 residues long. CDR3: CSALQETGELCF. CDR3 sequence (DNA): TGCAGTGCCCTCCAGGAGACCGGGGAGCTGTGTTTT.

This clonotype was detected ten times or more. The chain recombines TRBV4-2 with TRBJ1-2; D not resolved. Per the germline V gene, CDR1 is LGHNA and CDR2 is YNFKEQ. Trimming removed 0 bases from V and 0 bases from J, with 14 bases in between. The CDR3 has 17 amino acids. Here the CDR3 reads CASSQDGLTAANYGYTF. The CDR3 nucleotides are TGTGCCAGCAGCCAAGATGGGCTAACAGCCGCTAACTATGGCTACACCTTC.

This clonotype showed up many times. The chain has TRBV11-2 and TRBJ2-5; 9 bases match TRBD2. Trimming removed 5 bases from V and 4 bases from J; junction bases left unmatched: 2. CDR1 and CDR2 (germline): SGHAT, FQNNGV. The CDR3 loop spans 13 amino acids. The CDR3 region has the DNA TGTGCCAGCAGCCAGACTAGCGGAGAGACCCAGTACTTC. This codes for CASSQTSGETQYF.

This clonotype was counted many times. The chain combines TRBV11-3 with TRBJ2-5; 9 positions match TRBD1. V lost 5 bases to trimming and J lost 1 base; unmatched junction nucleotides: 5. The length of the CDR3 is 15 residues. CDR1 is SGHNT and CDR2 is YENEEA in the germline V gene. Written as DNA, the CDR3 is TGTGCCAGCAGCCAGGGACAGGGAAGCCAAGAGACCCAGTACTTC. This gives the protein CASSQGQGSQETQYF.

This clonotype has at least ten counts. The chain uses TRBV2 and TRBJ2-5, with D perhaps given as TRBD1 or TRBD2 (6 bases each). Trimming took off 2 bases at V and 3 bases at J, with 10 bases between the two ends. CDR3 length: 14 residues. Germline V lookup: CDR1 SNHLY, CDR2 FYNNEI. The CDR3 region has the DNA TGTGCCAGCAGTGAAAGGGGGACTGAAGAGACCCAGTACTTC. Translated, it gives CASSERGTEETQYF.

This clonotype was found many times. CDR3 residues: CASSPYRVPYGYTF. The DNA of the CDR3 is TGTGCCAGCAGTCCATACAGGGTCCCCTATGGCTACACCTTC. V and J are TRBV27 and TRBJ1-2; possible D gene TRBD1, 6 bases. The CDR3 runs 14 residues. Germline lookup yields CDR1 MNHEY and CDR2 SMNVEV (reference sequence). Deletions cut 5 bases from V and 4 bases from J, with 14 bases between.

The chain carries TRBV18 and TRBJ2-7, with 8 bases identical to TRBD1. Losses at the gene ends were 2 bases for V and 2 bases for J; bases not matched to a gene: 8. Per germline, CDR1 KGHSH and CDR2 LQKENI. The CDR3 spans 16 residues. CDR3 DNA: TGTGCCAGCTCACCAGTAGGACAGGGAATAACCTACGAGCAGTACTTC. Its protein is CASSPVGQGITYEQYF.

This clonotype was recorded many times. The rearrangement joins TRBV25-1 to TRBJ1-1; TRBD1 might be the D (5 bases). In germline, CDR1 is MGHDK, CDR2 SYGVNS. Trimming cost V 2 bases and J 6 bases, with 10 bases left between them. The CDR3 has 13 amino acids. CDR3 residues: CASSETQGPEAFF. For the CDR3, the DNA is TGTGCCAGCAGTGAAACGCAGGGACCTGAAGCTTTCTTT.

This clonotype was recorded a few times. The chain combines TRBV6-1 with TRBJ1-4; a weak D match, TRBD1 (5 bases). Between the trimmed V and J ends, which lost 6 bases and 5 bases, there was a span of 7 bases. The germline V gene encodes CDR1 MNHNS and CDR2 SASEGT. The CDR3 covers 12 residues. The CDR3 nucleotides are TGTGCCAGCAGGGGACTGAATGAAAAACTGTTTTTT. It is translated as CASRGLNEKLFF.